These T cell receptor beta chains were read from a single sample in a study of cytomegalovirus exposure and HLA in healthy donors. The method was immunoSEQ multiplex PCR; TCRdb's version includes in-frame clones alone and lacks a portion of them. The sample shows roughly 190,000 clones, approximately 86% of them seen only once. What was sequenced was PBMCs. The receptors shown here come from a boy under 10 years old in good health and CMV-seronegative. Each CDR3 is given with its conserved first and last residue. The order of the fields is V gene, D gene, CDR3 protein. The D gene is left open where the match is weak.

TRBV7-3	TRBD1	CASSTGVRGTEAFF
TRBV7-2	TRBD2	CASSFTSAGKTQYF
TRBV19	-	CASSTRTEAFF
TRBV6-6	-	CASRGAAGELFF
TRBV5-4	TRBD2	CASSLGWERGSYEQYF
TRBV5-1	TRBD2	CASSLLAGGNTGEQFF
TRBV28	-	CASSPRPGNEQYF
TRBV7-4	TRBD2	CASSLAFRDYAKPYEQYF
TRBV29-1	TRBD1	CSVEDRGSGGYTF
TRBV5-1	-	CASKYRDAASGYTF
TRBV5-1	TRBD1	CASSLGQGPGNTIYF
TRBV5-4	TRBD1	CASSFRDRAHEQYF
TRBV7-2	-	CASSSRLTQSTDTQYF